The 18 T cell receptor beta chains below were found in one sample sequenced in a study of T-cell memory formation after mild COVID-19. TCRdb analysed the 5' RACE reads with MiXCR anew, one entry per CDR3 protein. The data show around 410,000 distinct CDR3 sequences, 23% seen once. The sample was PBMCs or a T cell subset sorted from them (not recorded which). These receptors all come from an adult woman who had mild COVID-19 (a few samples of this study predate the infection). Cell type and time point are not known.

This clonotype was counted a few times. The gene calls are TRBV12-3 or TRBV12-4 and TRBJ1-5; D might be TRBD1 (5 bases). The V gene lost 3 bases and the J gene lost 0 bases, with 9 bases spanning the gap. The CDR3 is made up of 15 amino acids. The CDR3 nucleotides read TGTGCCAGCAGTTTCCGGGGCCTTAGCAATCAGCCCCAGCATTTT. Translation: CASSFRGLSNQPQHF.

A single count supports this clonotype. The chain is built from TRBV15 and TRBJ2-3, with 9 bases fitting TRBD2. The junction had 2 bases not matched to a gene; V was cut back by 2 bases and J by 2 bases. This CDR3 spans 15 amino acids. Germline-derived CDR1 and CDR2 are LNHNV and YYDKDF (reference sequence). This CDR3 reads CATSRLAGFTDTQYF. CDR3 nucleotide sequence: TGTGCCACCAGCAGACTAGCGGGATTCACAGATACGCAGTATTTT.

The J gene is TRBJ2-3, the V gene TRBV7-3; 9 bases match TRBD1. Trimming cost V 5 bases and J 4 bases; bases outside gene matches: 10. Germline values: CDR1 SGHTA, CDR2 FQGTGA. The CDR3 runs 16 residues. The DNA for the CDR3 is TGTGCCAGCAGCCCCTGGACAGGGGCTGATGCAGATACGCAGTATTTT. Encoded protein: CASSPWTGADADTQYF.

The sample holds many counts of this clonotype. The J gene is TRBJ2-5, the V gene TRBV6-6; D possibly uses TRBD1 or TRBD2 (5 bases each). The CDR3 contains 13 residues. V lost 6 bases and J lost 4, with 12 bases in between. Germline values: CDR1 MNHNY, CDR2 SVGAGI (reference sequence). The CDR3 protein is CASRTGARETQYF. In DNA, the CDR3 is TGTGCCAGCAGGACCGGGGCCCGAGAGACCCAGTACTTC.

The chain links TRBV2 to TRBJ1-5, with D possibly TRBD1 on 6 matching bases. CDR1 and CDR2 (germline): SNHLY, FYNNEI. The V and J ends lost 11 bases and 9 bases respectively, with 17 bases between them. This CDR3 is 12 amino acids long. Here the CDR3 DNA reads TGTGCCGTCCGGACAGAAGGGTCGCCCCAGCATTTT. Translation: CAVRTEGSPQHF. Together with reference TRBV2 and TRBJ1-5, the CDR3 gives the full variable domain: EPEVTQTPSHQVTQMGQEVILRCVPISNHLYFYWYRQILGQKVEFLVSFYNNEISEKSEIFDDQFSVERPDGSNFTLKIRSTKLEDSAMYFCAVRTEGSPQHFGDGTRLSIL.

This clonotype has just a few counts. The chain combines TRBV5-1 with TRBJ2-2, with no clear D. Trimming took off 4 bases at V and 2 bases at J, with 9 bases between the two ends. This CDR3 contains 14 residues. Germline loops: CDR1 SGHRS, CDR2 YFSETQ. DNA for the CDR3: TGCGCCAGCAGCCTGTCGTTTAACACCGGGGAGCTGTTTTTT. This encodes CASSLSFNTGELFF.

This clonotype was seen more than once but under ten times. The V and J genes are TRBV24-1 and TRBJ1-5; D remains ambiguous. Germline values: CDR1 KGHDR, CDR2 SFDVKD. The CDR3 totals 13 residues. Trimming took off 9 bases at V and 2 bases at J, with 10 bases between the two ends. The CDR3 loop reads CATAPSRNQPQHF. The CDR3 coding sequence is TGTGCCACCGCCCCGTCCCGCAATCAGCCCCAGCATTTT.

This clonotype was detected only a few times. The rearrangement uses TRBV12-3 or TRBV12-4 and TRBJ2-6; D ambiguous. The CDR3 extends over 17 amino acids. Trimming cost V 3 bases and J 0 bases, with 12 bases left between them. In DNA form, the CDR3 reads TGTGCCAGCAGTTTTGGCGCACCCCTCTCTGGGGCCAACGTCCTGACTTTC. Protein: CASSFGAPLSGANVLTF.

The V gene is TRBV20-1, the J gene TRBJ2-7; 14 nucleotides align to TRBD2. V lost 6 bases and J lost 0; bases outside the gene matches: 4. The CDR3 is 15 residues long. CDR1 and CDR2 from the germline V gene are DFQATT and SNEGSKA (reference sequence). As DNA, the CDR3 is TGCAGTGCCTGGGGACTAGCGGGGGTCTCCTACGAGCAGTACTTC. This gives the protein CSAWGLAGVSYEQYF.

This chain links TRBV15 with TRBJ1-2; D gene uncertain. V lost 3 bases and J lost 5, with 10 bases in between. Germline loops: CDR1 LNHNV, CDR2 YYDKDF (reference sequence). This CDR3 is built from 13 residues. CDR3 in DNA: TGTGCCACCAGCAGGAGGGTACAGTATGGCTACACCTTC. This sequence encodes CATSRRVQYGYTF.

The J gene is TRBJ2-1, the V gene TRBV4-2; no reliable D call. From germline, CDR1 is LGHNA and CDR2 YNFKEQ. CDR3 length: 15 residues. The V end was cut by 1 base, the J end by 1 base, with 8 bases between. The CDR3, as DNA: TGTGCCAGCAGCCAAGGCCACGGGTCCTACAATGAGCAGTTCTTC. Amino acid sequence: CASSQGHGSYNEQFF.

The chain uses TRBV19 and TRBJ2-3; weak D call: TRBD1 (6 bases). The CDR3 length is 15 residues. Germline CDR1 is LNHDA and CDR2 is SQIVND (reference sequence). V was pared by 2 bases and J by 0 bases, with 9 bases between. CDR3 loop: CASSIRTASTDTQYF. CDR3 bases: TGTGCCAGTAGTATACGGACAGCTAGCACAGATACGCAGTATTTT.

The chain employs TRBV7-9 and TRBJ1-6; the D gene is possibly TRBD1 (6 bases). Looked up from germline, CDR1 is SEHNR and CDR2 is FQNEAQ (reference sequence). The CDR3 runs 14 residues. Trimming cost V 3 bases and J 7 bases, with 10 bases left between them. CDR3 region: CASSLGATNSPLHF. CDR3 bases: TGTGCCAGCAGCTTGGGGGCGACGAATTCACCCCTCCACTTT.

This clonotype occurred many times. V is TRBV5-1 and J is TRBJ2-1, with 13 bases matching TRBD2. In germline, CDR1 is SGHRS, CDR2 YFSETQ. The CDR3 is made up of 17 amino acids. The ends lost 3 bases at V and 6 bases at J; junction bases unmatched: 9. The CDR3 loop is CASSSGTTSGGANEQFF. In DNA, the CDR3 is TGCGCCAGCAGCTCCGGAACAACTAGCGGGGGGGCCAATGAGCAGTTCTTC.

This clonotype was recorded at least ten times. The V gene is TRBV6-6, the J gene TRBJ1-2; tentative D call: TRBD1 (5 bases). The V and J ends lost 0 bases and 6 bases respectively, with 14 bases between them. The CDR3 consists of 15 residues. Germline V CDR1 and CDR2: MNHNY, SVGAGI (reference sequence). In DNA form, the CDR3 reads TGTGCCAGCAGTTACTCGACAGAGGGAGGAAATGGCTACACCTTC. The encoded protein is CASSYSTEGGNGYTF.

V and J are TRBV5-5 and TRBJ1-5; no firm D call. The V gene's germline CDR1 is SGHKS and CDR2 YYEKEE (reference sequence). V lost 0 bases and J 6 bases, leaving 10 bases between the germline ends. This CDR3 has 14 amino acids. The CDR3: CASSLAGGVQPQHF. The CDR3 DNA reads TGTGCCAGCAGCTTGGCCGGCGGTGTTCAGCCCCAGCATTTT.

The sample holds a few counts of this clonotype. The chain carries TRBV20-1 and TRBJ1-2; D is undetermined. Germline-derived CDR1 and CDR2 are DFQATT and SNEGSKA (reference sequence). Trimming took 3 bases from V and 8 from J, leaving 16 bases between them. The CDR3 is 13 amino acids. The CDR3 is CSASSGLNSGYTF. For the CDR3, the DNA is TGCAGTGCTAGTTCGGGTCTCAACTCGGGCTACACCTTC.

The V call is TRBV5-1, the J call TRBJ2-1; D may correspond to TRBD1 or TRBD2 (6 bases each). This CDR3 contains 17 residues. Germline assignment: CDR1 SGHRS and CDR2 YFSETQ. V gave up 4 bases and J gave up 2 bases, with 19 bases separating them. CDR3 loop: CASSTARGGGTYNEQFF. DNA of the CDR3: TGCGCCAGCAGCACCGCCCGAGGGGGAGGTACCTACAATGAGCAGTTCTTC.